This TCR beta chain is drawn from a study of shared clonotypes between healthy human individuals. Study details: Donors were two women and three men aged 18 to 49.

As regards this clone: Its antigen remains unknown.

Study-wide results and caveats: Naive CD4 clonotypes overlapped across several donors at about 5.2%. It was only blood that was sampled, and tissue repertoires likely differ.

Using immunoSEQ multiplex PCR, the repertoire was profiled, and TCRdb retains in-frame clones only, with some absent. The sample lists approximately 2.5 million clones, under 95% seen once, with about 0.39% in the top ten. The source is a man younger than 35 in good health. Some clones in this sample may be carry-over from other donors' samples. The sequenced sample was naive CD4+ T cells from PBMCs. Specified subset: CD45RA+ positively selected.

In nucleotides, the CDR3 is TGTGCCTGGAGTGTACGCAGGTACGATGGCTACACCTTC. This translates into CAWSVRRYDGYTF. This chain uses TRBV30 with TRBJ1-2; D is unclear. V was trimmed by 0 bases and J by 6 bases, leaving 11 bases between them. Germline CDR1 and CDR2: GTSNPN and SVGIG (reference sequence). There are 13 residues in the CDR3.